This entry lists 16 T cell receptor beta chains sequenced from one sample in a study of blood T cell repertoires in COVID-19. Only in-frame clones appear in the TCRdb table, and some are missing; sequencing was by immunoSEQ multiplex PCR. The table shows 130,000 to 150,000 clones, with roughly 79% occurring only once. Sequenced material: peripheral blood. All receptors come from an older woman with acute or convalescent COVID-19.

The rearrangement links TRBV5-1 to TRBJ1-1, with unresolved D. The germline V gene has CDR1 SGHRS and CDR2 YFSETQ. The CDR3 has 14 amino acids. The V end was cut by 2 bases, the J end by 3 bases, with 11 bases between. Written as DNA, the CDR3 is TGCGCCAGCAGCTTCTTTGGCGGCGACACTGAAGCTTTCTTT. Amino acid sequence: CASSFFGGDTEAFF.

The V gene is TRBV11-2, the J gene TRBJ1-3, with a weak D call TRBD1 (6 bases). Trimming took off 5 bases at V and 0 bases at J, with 14 bases between the two ends. CDR1 is SGHAT, CDR2 FQNNGV, per germline. The length of the CDR3 is 16 residues. CDR3 in DNA: TGTGCCAGCAGCCATCGACAGGCTAGCTCTGGAAACACCATATATTTT. Protein: CASSHRQASSGNTIYF.

This clone was seen once. The chain couples TRBV30 to TRBJ2-6, with D maybe TRBD1 (6 bases). CDR3 size: 13 residues. Germline assignment: CDR1 GTSNPN and CDR2 SVGIG (reference sequence). V dropped 8 bases and J dropped 1 base, with 9 bases sitting between them. The CDR3 sequence is CAEQGSGANVLTF. The CDR3 DNA is TGTGCCGAACAGGGATCTGGGGCCAACGTCCTGACTTTC.

There are a few counts of this clone. The chain uses TRBV29-1 and TRBJ2-1; the match to TRBD2 covers 12 bases. Looked up from germline, CDR1 is SQVTM and CDR2 is ANQGSEA. With V trimmed by 1 base and J by 4 bases, 5 bases remained unmatched. This CDR3 comprises 16 residues. CDR3 coding DNA: TGCAGCGTTGAAGCCACCGGACTAGCGGGATACAATGAGCAGTTCTTC. Amino acids: CSVEATGLAGYNEQFF.

This clone was observed once. V and J are TRBV20-1 and TRBJ2-2, with D uncertain. The germline CDR1 and CDR2 sequences are DFQATT and SNEGSKA (reference sequence). Deletions cut 0 bases from V and 7 bases from J, with 3 bases between. The CDR3 spans 11 residues. The CDR3 reads CSARDYGELFF. DNA of the CDR3: TGCAGTGCTAGAGATTACGGGGAGCTGTTTTTT.

The chain recombines TRBV10-3 with TRBJ1-1; 7 bases line up with TRBD1. Germline V gene lookup returns CDR1 ENHRY and CDR2 SYGVKD. Trimming took 5 bases from V and 3 from J; bases not matched to a gene: 6. The CDR3 covers 14 residues. The CDR3 DNA reads as TGTGCCATCAGTAGACAGGGCGCGGACACTGAAGCTTTCTTT. Translated: CAISRQGADTEAFF.

This chain connects TRBV5-8 to TRBJ2-2; D might be TRBD1 (5 bases). Germline CDR1 reads SGHTS; CDR2 reads YDEGEE. Trimming cost V 0 bases and J 3 bases, with 6 bases left between them. The CDR3 extends over 14 amino acids. The CDR3: CASSLGQHTGELFF. CDR3 nucleotides: TGTGCCAGCAGCTTGGGACAGCACACCGGGGAGCTGTTTTTT.

J is TRBJ2-7 and V is TRBV12-3 or TRBV12-4; tentative D call: TRBD2 (5 bases). V lost 6 bases and J 3 bases, leaving 6 bases between the germline ends. The CDR3 contains 11 residues. The CDR3, as DNA: TGTGCCAGCAGGGACTTCTACGAGCAGTACTTC. Translated, it gives CASRDFYEQYF.

The chain recombines TRBV10-3 with TRBJ2-1, with a weak D call TRBD2 (6 bases). The CDR3 is 16 residues long. V shed 5 bases and J shed 1 base, with 15 bases lying between them. Germline loops: CDR1 ENHRY, CDR2 SYGVKD. DNA of the CDR3: TGTGCCATCAGTACCCGGCGGGACGCTTCCTACAATGAGCAGTTCTTC. As protein: CAISTRRDASYNEQFF.

The V and J genes are TRBV5-1 and TRBJ2-7; the match to TRBD2 covers 9 bases. Germline CDR1 and CDR2: SGHRS and YFSETQ. The ends lost 4 bases at V and 3 bases at J; junction bases unmatched: 5. The CDR3 runs 14 residues. This CDR3 is CASSGGLANYEQYF. DNA of the CDR3: TGCGCCAGCAGCGGGGGACTAGCTAACTACGAGCAGTACTTC.

The CDR3 coding sequence is TGTGCCTGGAGTGTACAACAGCCCAATCAGCCCCAGCATTTT. Translated: CAWSVQQPNQPQHF. This chain links TRBV30 with TRBJ1-5, with D hard to call. V gave up 0 bases and J gave up 3 bases, with 9 bases separating them. This CDR3 comprises 14 residues. Germline V CDR1 and CDR2: GTSNPN, SVGIG (reference sequence).

The chain is built from TRBV19 and TRBJ2-7, with TRBD2 matching 11 bases. The CDR3 is 15 amino acids. Unmatched junction bases numbered 7, after V lost 3 bases and J lost 6 bases. Germline V lookup: CDR1 LNHDA, CDR2 SQIVND (reference sequence). CDR3 sequence: CASSITTSGKVEQYF. In DNA form, the CDR3 reads TGTGCCAGTAGTATTACGACTAGCGGGAAGGTCGAGCAGTACTTC. Variable domain in full (rest from reference TRBV19 and TRBJ2-7): DGGITQSPKYLFRKEGQNVTLSCEQNLNHDAMYWYRQDPGQGLRLIYYSQIVNDFQKGDIAEGYSVSREKKESFPLTVTSAQKNPTAFYLCASSITTSGKVEQYFGPGTRLTVT.

This chain links TRBV18 with TRBJ2-3; possibly TRBD2 for D (6 bases). Germline assignment: CDR1 KGHSH and CDR2 LQKENI. Trimming shortened V by 0 bases and J by 1 base, and 11 bases separated the two germline ends. The CDR3 runs 16 residues. The CDR3 nucleotides read TGTGCCAGCTCACCACCTACGGGAGAGGGCACAGATACGCAGTATTTT. As protein: CASSPPTGEGTDTQYF.

This sequence joins TRBV6-4 and TRBJ2-3; D is ambiguous. The CDR3 extends over 13 amino acids. Trimming took off 2 bases at V and 3 bases at J, with 6 bases between the two ends. Germline V gene sequence: CDR1 MRHNA, CDR2 SNTAGT. The CDR3 sequence: CASSDGRTDTQYF. The CDR3 coding sequence is TGTGCCAGCAGTGACGGCCGAACAGATACGCAGTATTTT.

The CDR3 region is CASSSTGDYGYTF. CDR3 sequence (DNA): TGCGCCAGCAGCTCGACAGGTGACTATGGCTACACCTTC. The rearrangement links TRBV5-1 to TRBJ1-2; possible D gene TRBD1, 6 bases. V was shortened by 3 bases and J by 3 bases, with 9 bases between the two germline ends. The CDR3 has 13 residues. Germline CDR1 is SGHRS and CDR2 is YFSETQ.

The V and J genes are TRBV18 and TRBJ2-7; TRBD1 agrees at 7 bases. CDR1 and CDR2 (germline): KGHSH, LQKENI. This CDR3 has 14 amino acids. J lost 5 bases, V lost 1 base, and 5 bases had no gene match. CDR3 sequence reads: CASSPQPQGHEQYF. In DNA form, the CDR3 reads TGTGCCAGCTCACCACAACCACAGGGGCACGAGCAGTACTTC.